Listed here are 10 T cell receptor beta chains from one sample, sequenced in a study of blood T cell repertoires in COVID-19. Assay used: immunoSEQ multiplex PCR; TCRdb lists only in-frame clones, some missing. The data contain hundreds of thousands of clones, 84% of them singletons. The sequencing sample was made of PBMCs or T cells enriched from blood (not recorded which). The receptors were gathered from a woman in her forties who had recovered from COVID-19.

This clone has more than one count but fewer than ten. The rearrangement joins TRBV7-9 to TRBJ1-3; no clear D. Germline values: CDR1 SEHNR, CDR2 FQNEAQ (reference sequence). Trimming shortened V by 7 bases and J by 2 bases, and 15 bases separated the two germline ends. The CDR3 loop spans 15 amino acids. The CDR3: CASTWLGVAGNTIYF. The CDR3 DNA reads as TGTGCCAGCACCTGGTTGGGAGTCGCTGGAAACACCATATATTTT.

V usage is TRBV5-6 and J usage is TRBJ2-2, with D possibly TRBD1 on 6 matching bases. The germline gives CDR1 SGHDT, CDR2 YYEEEE. CDR3 length: 12 residues. V lost 2 bases to trimming and J lost 9 bases, with 8 bases between them. CDR3 amino acids: CASSLGGRELFF. The DNA of the CDR3 is TGTGCCAGCAGCTTAGGGGGACGGGAGCTGTTTTTT.

The genes are TRBV2 and TRBJ1-1, with TRBD1 matching 10 bases. From germline, CDR1 is SNHLY and CDR2 FYNNEI. The CDR3 sequence is 13 residues long. V lost 8 bases and J lost 4; bases outside the gene matches: 4. CDR3 sequence: CASGGQGLTEAFF. The CDR3 nucleotides read TGTGCCAGCGGGGGACAGGGGCTCACTGAAGCTTTCTTT.

The rearrangement links TRBV5-4 to TRBJ2-3, with 11 bases lining up with TRBD1. Germline V gene lookup returns CDR1 SGHNT and CDR2 YYREEE (reference sequence). CDR3 length: 15 amino acids. J gave up 5 bases and V 0 bases, and 2 bases lay outside the gene matches. Here the CDR3 DNA reads TGTGCCAGCAGCTTGGGGACAGGGGGCAGAGATACGCAGTATTTT. This gives the protein CASSLGTGGRDTQYF.

The chain is built from TRBV11-2 and TRBJ2-5; 8 nucleotides line up with TRBD1. The CDR3 covers 13 residues. Germline CDR1 and CDR2: SGHAT and FQNNGV. After removal of 6 bases from V and 4 bases from J, the junction contained 4 bases not matched to a gene. The CDR3 is CASRGQVGETQYF. CDR3 bases: TGTGCCAGCAGGGGACAGGTTGGAGAGACCCAGTACTTC.

V and J are TRBV28 and TRBJ1-2; TRBD1 matches 7 bases. J was trimmed by 5 bases and V by 0 bases; bases with no gene match: 12. Germline V gene sequence: CDR1 MDHEN, CDR2 SYDVKM. The CDR3 length is 17 residues. The CDR3 loop is CASSLWSGGRRGYGYTF. For the CDR3, the DNA is TGTGCCAGCAGTTTATGGTCAGGGGGTCGGCGGGGATATGGCTACACCTTC.

The chain combines TRBV18 with TRBJ1-5, with D hard to call. This CDR3 spans 11 amino acids. Germline V gene lookup returns CDR1 KGHSH and CDR2 LQKENI. V was trimmed by 4 bases and J by 6 bases, leaving 4 bases between them. CDR3 protein: CASSRGQPQHF. For the CDR3, the DNA is TGTGCCAGCTCACGAGGTCAGCCCCAGCATTTT.

V usage is TRBV11-3 and J usage is TRBJ2-1, with 7 nucleotides matching TRBD2. Germline V gives CDR1 SGHNT, CDR2 YENEEA. V gave up 5 bases and J gave up 2 bases; unmatched junction bases: 6. There are 15 residues in the CDR3. The CDR3 loop is CASSPNGLAYNEQFF. The DNA for the CDR3 is TGTGCCAGCAGCCCTAATGGACTAGCCTACAATGAGCAGTTCTTC.

This chain uses TRBV30 with TRBJ2-3; 8 nucleotides align to TRBD2. Germline CDR1 GTSNPN, CDR2 SVGIG (reference sequence). Trimming at V came to 7 bases and at J to 1 base, leaving 4 bases not matched to a gene. The length of the CDR3 is 13 residues. The CDR3 nucleotides read TGTGCCTCCCAGCGGGAGCGCACAGATACGCAGTATTTT. Amino acid sequence: CASQRERTDTQYF.

The rearrangement links TRBV4-1 to TRBJ1-2; possibly TRBD1 for D (6 bases). CDR3 length equals 15 residues. Trimming pared 2 bases from V and 4 bases from J, leaving 14 bases between. Germline CDR1 MGHRA, CDR2 YSYEKL. The CDR3 sequence is CASSQSGTSLYGYTF. The CDR3, as DNA: TGCGCCAGCAGCCAATCCGGGACAAGCCTCTATGGCTACACCTTC.